This T cell receptor (beta chain) was retrieved from a study of blood T cells in healthy people across ages. The CDR3 is 17 amino acids. Trimming cost V 6 bases and J 3 bases, with 23 bases left between them. To note about this clonotype: Its target is unknown.

Overall study findings and caveats: Possibly confounding the expanded clonotype changes was the fact that donor CMV status was unknown.

Through a sample-barcoded 5' primer and a J-beta primer mix, a second PCR was run for roughly 7 to 12 cycles. Through a template-switch adaptor with 12 random nucleotides, each cDNA molecule received a tag. Via MiXCR, TCRdb re-called the 5' RACE reads, giving one row per CDR3 protein. The repertoire holds around 1.7 million distinct CDR3 sequences, with about 28% as singletons. Per-sample yields of isolated PBMCs were at least 6.5 million. The origin of this receptor is a woman between 25 and 40 years old in good health. Sequenced sample: blood. V gene TRBV12-3 or TRBV12-4 combines with J gene TRBJ2-5, with D perhaps given as TRBD1 or TRBD2 (5 bases each). CDR3 coding DNA: TGTGCCAGCAGCCTGGGCCCGGGACGTGCGTTGGAAGAGACCCAGTACTTC. Amino acids: CASSLGPGRALEETQYF.